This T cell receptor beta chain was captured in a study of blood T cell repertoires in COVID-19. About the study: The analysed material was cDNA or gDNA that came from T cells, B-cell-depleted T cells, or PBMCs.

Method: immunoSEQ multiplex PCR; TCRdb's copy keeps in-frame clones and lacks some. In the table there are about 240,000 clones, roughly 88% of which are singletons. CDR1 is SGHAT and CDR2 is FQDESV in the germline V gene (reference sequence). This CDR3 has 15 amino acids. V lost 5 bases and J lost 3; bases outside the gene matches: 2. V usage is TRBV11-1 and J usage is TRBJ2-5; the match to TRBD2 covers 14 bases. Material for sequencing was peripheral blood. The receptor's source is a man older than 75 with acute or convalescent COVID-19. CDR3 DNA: TGTGCCAGCAGCCGGGGACTAGCGGGAGAAGAGACCCAGTACTTC. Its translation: CASSRGLAGEETQYF. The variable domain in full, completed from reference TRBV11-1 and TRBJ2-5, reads EAEVAQSPRYKITEKSQAVAFWCDPISGHATLYWYRQILGQGPELLVQFQDESVVDDSQLPKDRFSAERLKGVDSTLKIQPAELGDSAMYLCASSRGLAGEETQYFGPGTRLLVL.